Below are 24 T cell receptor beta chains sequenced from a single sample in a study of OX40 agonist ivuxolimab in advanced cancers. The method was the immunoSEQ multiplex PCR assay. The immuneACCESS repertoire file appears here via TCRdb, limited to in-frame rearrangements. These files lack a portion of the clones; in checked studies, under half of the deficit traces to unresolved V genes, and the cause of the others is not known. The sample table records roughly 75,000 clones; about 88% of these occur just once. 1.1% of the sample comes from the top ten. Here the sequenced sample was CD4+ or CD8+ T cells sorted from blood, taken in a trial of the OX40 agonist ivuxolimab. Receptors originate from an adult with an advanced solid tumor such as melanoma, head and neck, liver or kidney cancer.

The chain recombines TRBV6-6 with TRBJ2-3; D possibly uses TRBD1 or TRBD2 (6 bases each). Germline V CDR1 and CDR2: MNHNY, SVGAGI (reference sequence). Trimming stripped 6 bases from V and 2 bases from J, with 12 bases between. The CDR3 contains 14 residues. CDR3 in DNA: TGTGCCAGCAGAGGGGGGACCTTCACAGATACGCAGTATTTT. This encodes CASRGGTFTDTQYF.

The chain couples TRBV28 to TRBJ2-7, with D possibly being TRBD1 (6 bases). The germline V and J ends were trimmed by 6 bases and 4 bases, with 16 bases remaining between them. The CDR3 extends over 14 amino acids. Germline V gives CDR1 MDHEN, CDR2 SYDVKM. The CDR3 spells CASSPTGTPYEQYF. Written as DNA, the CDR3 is TGTGCCAGCAGCCCCACCGGGACACCTTACGAGCAGTACTTC.

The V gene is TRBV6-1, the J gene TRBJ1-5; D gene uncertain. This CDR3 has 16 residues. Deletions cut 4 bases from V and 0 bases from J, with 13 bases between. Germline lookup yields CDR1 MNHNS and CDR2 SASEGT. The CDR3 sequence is CASSVPDVYSNQPQHF. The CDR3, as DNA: TGTGCCAGCAGTGTTCCAGACGTCTATAGCAATCAGCCCCAGCATTTT.

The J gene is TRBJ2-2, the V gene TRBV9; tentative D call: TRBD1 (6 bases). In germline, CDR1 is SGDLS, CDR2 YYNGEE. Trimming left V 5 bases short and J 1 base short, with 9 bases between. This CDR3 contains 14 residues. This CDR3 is CASRRTVNTGELFF. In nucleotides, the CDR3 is TGTGCCAGCAGACGGACAGTGAACACCGGGGAGCTGTTTTTT.

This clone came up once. As DNA, the CDR3 is TGCGCCAGCAGCTCTCAGAGAGGCCAACCGAACACTGAAGCTTTCTTT. Protein: CASSSQRGQPNTEAFF. The chain recombines TRBV5-1 with TRBJ1-1, with no clear D. This CDR3 is 16 amino acids long. CDR1 is SGHRS, CDR2 YFSETQ, per germline. The V gene lost 3 bases and the J gene lost 1 base, with 16 bases spanning the gap.

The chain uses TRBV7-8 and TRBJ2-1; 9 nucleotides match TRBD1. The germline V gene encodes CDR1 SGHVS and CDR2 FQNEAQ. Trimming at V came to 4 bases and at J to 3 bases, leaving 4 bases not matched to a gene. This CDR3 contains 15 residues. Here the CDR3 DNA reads TGTGCCAGCAGCTCGGGACAGGGAGGCTACAATGAGCAGTTCTTC. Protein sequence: CASSSGQGGYNEQFF.

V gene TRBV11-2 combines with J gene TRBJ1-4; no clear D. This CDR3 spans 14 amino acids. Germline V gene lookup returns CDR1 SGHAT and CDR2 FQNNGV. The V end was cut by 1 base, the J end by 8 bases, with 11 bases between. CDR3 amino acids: CASSLAHTEEKLFF. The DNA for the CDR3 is TGTGCCAGCAGCTTAGCCCATACCGAGGAAAAACTGTTTTTT.

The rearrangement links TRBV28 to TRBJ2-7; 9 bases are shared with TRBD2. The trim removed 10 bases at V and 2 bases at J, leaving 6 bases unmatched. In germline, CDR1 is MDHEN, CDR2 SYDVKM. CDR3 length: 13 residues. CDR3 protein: CATQTSGPYEQYF. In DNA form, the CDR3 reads TGTGCCACCCAGACTAGCGGCCCCTACGAGCAGTACTTC.

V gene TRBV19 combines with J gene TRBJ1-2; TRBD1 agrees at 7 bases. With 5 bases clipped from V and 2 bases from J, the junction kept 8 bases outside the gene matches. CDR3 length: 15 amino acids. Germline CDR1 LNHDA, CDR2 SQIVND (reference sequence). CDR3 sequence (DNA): TGTGCCAGTAGTGTCAACAGGGGAGGCAACTATGGCTACACCTTC. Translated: CASSVNRGGNYGYTF.

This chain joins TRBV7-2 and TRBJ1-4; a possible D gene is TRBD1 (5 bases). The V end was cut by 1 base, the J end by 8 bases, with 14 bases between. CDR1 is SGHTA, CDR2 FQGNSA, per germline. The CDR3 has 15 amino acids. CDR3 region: CASSLGRGLREKLFF. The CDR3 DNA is TGTGCCAGCAGCTTAGGAAGGGGTTTGCGGGAAAAACTGTTTTTT.

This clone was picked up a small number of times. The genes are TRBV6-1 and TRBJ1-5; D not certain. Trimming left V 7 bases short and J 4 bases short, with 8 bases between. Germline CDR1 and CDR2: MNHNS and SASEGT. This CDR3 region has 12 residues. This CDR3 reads CASTVGNQPQHF. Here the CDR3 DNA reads TGTGCCAGCACGGTGGGGAATCAGCCCCAGCATTTT.

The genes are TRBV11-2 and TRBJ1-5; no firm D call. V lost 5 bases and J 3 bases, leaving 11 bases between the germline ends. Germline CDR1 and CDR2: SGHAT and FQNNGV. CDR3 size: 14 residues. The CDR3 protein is CASSLDGPNQPQHF. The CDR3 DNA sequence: TGTGCCAGCAGCCTGGACGGACCCAATCAGCCCCAGCATTTT. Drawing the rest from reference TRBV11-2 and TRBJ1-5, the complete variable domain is EAGVAQSPRYKIIEKRQSVAFWCNPISGHATLYWYQQILGQGPKLLIQFQNNGVVDDSQLPKDRFSAERLKGVDSTLKIQPAKLEDSAVYLCASSLDGPNQPQHFGDGTRLSIL.

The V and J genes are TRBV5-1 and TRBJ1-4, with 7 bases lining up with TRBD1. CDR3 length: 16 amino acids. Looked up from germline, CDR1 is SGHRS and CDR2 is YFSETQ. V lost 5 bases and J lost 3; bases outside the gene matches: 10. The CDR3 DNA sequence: TGCGCCAGCAGTTCCCAGGGGGGGAGAGCTAATGAAAAACTGTTTTTT. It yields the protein CASSSQGGRANEKLFF.

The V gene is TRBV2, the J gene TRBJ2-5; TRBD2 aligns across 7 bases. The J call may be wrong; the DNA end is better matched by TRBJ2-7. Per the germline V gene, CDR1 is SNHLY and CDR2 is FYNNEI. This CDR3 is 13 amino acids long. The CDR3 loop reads CASRPGLTYEQYF. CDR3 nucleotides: TGTGCCAGCAGGCCGGGACTAACCTACGAGCAGTACTTC.

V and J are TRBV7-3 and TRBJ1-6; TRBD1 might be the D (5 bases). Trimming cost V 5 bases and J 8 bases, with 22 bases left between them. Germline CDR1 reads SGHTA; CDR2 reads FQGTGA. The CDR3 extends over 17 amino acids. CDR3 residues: CASSPKPDKQTYSPLHF. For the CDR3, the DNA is TGTGCCAGCAGCCCCAAACCGGACAAACAGACGTATTCACCCCTCCACTTT.

In DNA, the CDR3 is TGCGCCAGCAGCTGGGCGGAACAAGAGACCCAGTACTTC. Residues: CASSWAEQETQYF. The chain uses TRBV5-1 and TRBJ2-5, with D unresolved. The length of the CDR3 is 13 residues. Deletions cut 3 bases from V and 2 bases from J, with 8 bases between. CDR1 SGHRS and CDR2 YFSETQ come from the germline V gene.

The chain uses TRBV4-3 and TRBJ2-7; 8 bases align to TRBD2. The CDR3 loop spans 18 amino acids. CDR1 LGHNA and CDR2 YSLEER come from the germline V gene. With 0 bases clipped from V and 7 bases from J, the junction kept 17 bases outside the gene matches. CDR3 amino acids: CASSQDVRSGSSPGEQYF. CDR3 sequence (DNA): TGCGCCAGCAGCCAAGATGTTCGGAGCGGGAGCAGTCCAGGTGAGCAGTACTTC.

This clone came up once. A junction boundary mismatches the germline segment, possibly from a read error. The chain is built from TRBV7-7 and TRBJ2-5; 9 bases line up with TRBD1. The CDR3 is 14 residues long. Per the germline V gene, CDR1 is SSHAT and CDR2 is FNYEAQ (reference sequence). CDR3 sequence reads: CASSLGGQGETQYF. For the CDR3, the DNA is TGTGCTAGCAGCTTAGGGGGACAGGGAGAGACCCAGTACTTC.

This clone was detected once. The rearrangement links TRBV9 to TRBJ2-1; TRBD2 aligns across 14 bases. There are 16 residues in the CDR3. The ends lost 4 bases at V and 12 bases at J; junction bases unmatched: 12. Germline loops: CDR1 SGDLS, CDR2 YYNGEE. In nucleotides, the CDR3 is TGTGCCAGCAGCCCCCCTAGGGGACTAGCGGGAGTGGGGCAGTTCTTC. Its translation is CASSPPRGLAGVGQFF.

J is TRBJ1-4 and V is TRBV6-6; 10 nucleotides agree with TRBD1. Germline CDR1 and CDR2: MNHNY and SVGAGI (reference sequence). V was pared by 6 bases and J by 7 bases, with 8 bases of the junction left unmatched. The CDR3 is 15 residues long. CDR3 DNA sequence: TGTGCCAGCAGGTCTCCGGGACAGGGGATTGAAAAACTGTTTTTT. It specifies CASRSPGQGIEKLFF.

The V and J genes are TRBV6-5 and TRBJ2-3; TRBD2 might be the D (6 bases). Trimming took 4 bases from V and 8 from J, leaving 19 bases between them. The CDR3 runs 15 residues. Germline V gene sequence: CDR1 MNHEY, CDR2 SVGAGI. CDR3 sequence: CASSFGTRAQGTQYF. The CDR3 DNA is TGTGCCAGCAGTTTCGGGACTCGAGCTCAGGGTACGCAGTATTTT.

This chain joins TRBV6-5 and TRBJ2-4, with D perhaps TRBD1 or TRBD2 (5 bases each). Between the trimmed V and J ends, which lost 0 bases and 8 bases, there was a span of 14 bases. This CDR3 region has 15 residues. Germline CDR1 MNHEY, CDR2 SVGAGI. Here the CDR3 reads CASSYSGARVDIQYF. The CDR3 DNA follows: TGTGCCAGCAGTTACTCCGGGGCGCGAGTGGACATTCAGTACTTC.

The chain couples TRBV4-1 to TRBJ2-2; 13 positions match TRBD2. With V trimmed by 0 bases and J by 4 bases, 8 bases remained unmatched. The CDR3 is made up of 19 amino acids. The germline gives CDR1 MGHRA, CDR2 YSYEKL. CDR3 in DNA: TGCGCCAGCAGCCAAGAGAATCCTGGACTAGCGGGAGCCACCGGGGAGCTGTTTTTT. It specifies CASSQENPGLAGATGELFF.

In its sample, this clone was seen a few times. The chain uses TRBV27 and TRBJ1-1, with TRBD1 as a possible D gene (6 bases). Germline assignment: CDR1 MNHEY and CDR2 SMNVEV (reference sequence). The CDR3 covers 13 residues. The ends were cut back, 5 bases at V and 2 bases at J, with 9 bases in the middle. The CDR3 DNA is TGTGCCAGCAGTAAACAGGGAAACACTGAAGCTTTCTTT. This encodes CASSKQGNTEAFF.